This entry lists 16 T cell receptor beta chains sequenced from one sample in a study of cytomegalovirus exposure and HLA in healthy donors. The PCR employed 60 Vbeta primers together with 13 Jbeta primers. The table came from immunoSEQ multiplex PCR; TCRdb's copy has only in-frame clones and leaves some out. Its table records 95,000 to 150,000 clones. The sequencing input was PBMCs. The source of these receptors is a young man in good health and CMV-seronegative.

The chain employs TRBV5-1 and TRBJ2-7; possible D gene TRBD2, 6 bases. CDR1 and CDR2 (germline): SGHRS, YFSETQ. Trimming cost V 5 bases and J 2 bases, with 17 bases left between them. The CDR3 totals 15 residues. The CDR3 here is CASREGPASTYEQYF. DNA for the CDR3: TGCGCCAGCAGGGAGGGGCCAGCCTCCACCTACGAGCAGTACTTC.

The rearrangement joins TRBV10-3 to TRBJ1-2, with D possibly being TRBD1 (5 bases). V shed 5 bases and J shed 7 bases, with 17 bases lying between them. Per the germline V gene, CDR1 is ENHRY and CDR2 is SYGVKD. The length of the CDR3 is 14 residues. CDR3 in amino acids: CAISPYALGGGYTF. The CDR3 bases are TGTGCCATCAGTCCATACGCTCTGGGGGGTGGCTACACCTTC.

The CDR3 reads CASARREGAGANVLTF. The CDR3 coding sequence is TGTGCCAGCGCACGGCGAGAGGGCGCTGGGGCCAACGTCCTGACTTTC. The chain recombines TRBV18 with TRBJ2-6, with D possibly being TRBD2 (5 bases). V was clipped by 8 bases and J by 2 bases, with 16 bases between them. CDR3 length: 16 amino acids. Per the germline V gene, CDR1 is KGHSH and CDR2 is LQKENI.

The chain links TRBV5-1 to TRBJ2-7, with 14 nucleotides matching TRBD2. V lost 4 bases, J lost 3 bases, and 6 bases stayed unmatched. Germline CDR1 SGHRS, CDR2 YFSETQ. The CDR3 sequence is 16 residues long. Here the CDR3 DNA reads TGCGCCAGCAGCCCCATTGGGACTAGCGGGGGCTACGAGCAGTACTTC. Its translation: CASSPIGTSGGYEQYF.

The rearrangement uses TRBV27 and TRBJ2-5; 7 nucleotides agree with TRBD2. Per germline, CDR1 MNHEY and CDR2 SMNVEV (reference sequence). The CDR3 consists of 16 residues. Losses at the gene ends were 2 bases for V and 1 base for J; bases not matched to a gene: 7. The CDR3 region is CASSLGPGGFQETQYF. DNA for the CDR3: TGTGCCAGCAGTTTAGGTCCCGGGGGGTTCCAAGAGACCCAGTACTTC.

The genes are TRBV7-2 and TRBJ2-7; 9 nucleotides line up with TRBD2. V lost 0 bases to trimming and J lost 2 bases; unmatched junction nucleotides: 11. The CDR3 has 18 amino acids. The germline CDR1 and CDR2 sequences are SGHTA and FQGNSA. CDR3 residues: CASSLASGLAGTPYEQYF. The DNA of the CDR3 is TGTGCCAGCAGCTTAGCGTCGGGCCTAGCGGGGACCCCCTACGAGCAGTACTTC.

J is TRBJ1-1 and V is TRBV27, with 8 bases identical to TRBD1. CDR1 and CDR2 (germline): MNHEY, SMNVEV (reference sequence). The CDR3 runs 13 residues. With V trimmed by 7 bases and J by 1 base, 2 bases remained unmatched. CDR3 nucleotide sequence: TGTGCCAGCACCGGACAGGGGAACACTGAAGCTTTCTTT. Its protein product is CASTGQGNTEAFF.

The chain is built from TRBV5-1 and TRBJ2-2, with 10 bases identical to TRBD1. Germline V gives CDR1 SGHRS, CDR2 YFSETQ. Trimming removed 0 bases from V and 6 bases from J; junction bases left unmatched: 8. CDR3 length: 17 residues. CDR3 sequence reads: CASSLARTGGSSGELFF. The CDR3 bases are TGCGCCAGCAGCTTGGCCAGGACAGGGGGTTCTTCCGGGGAGCTGTTTTTT. Full variable domain (remainder filled in from reference TRBV5-1 and TRBJ2-2): KAGVTQTPRYLIKTRGQQVTLSCSPISGHRSVSWYQQTPGQGLQFLFEYFSETQRNKGNFPGRFSGRQFSNSRSEMNVSTLELGDSALYLCASSLARTGGSSGELFFGEGSRLTVL.

The chain is built from TRBV11-2 and TRBJ1-1; D is unclear. The CDR3 runs to 13 residues. V was clipped by 4 bases and J by 0 bases, with 6 bases between them. The germline CDR1 and CDR2 sequences are SGHAT and FQNNGV. CDR3: CASSSKLNTEAFF. The DNA for the CDR3 is TGTGCCAGCAGCTCGAAGCTGAACACTGAAGCTTTCTTT.

The V and J genes are TRBV5-1 and TRBJ2-3, with D maybe TRBD2 (6 bases). Trimming shortened V by 4 bases and J by 2 bases, and 11 bases separated the two germline ends. The CDR3 contains 14 residues. Germline CDR1 SGHRS, CDR2 YFSETQ. For the CDR3, the DNA is TGCGCCAGCAGCCGGGACTTTAACACAGATACGCAGTATTTT. The encoded protein is CASSRDFNTDTQYF. Full variable domain (missing parts from reference TRBV5-1 and TRBJ2-3): KAGVTQTPRYLIKTRGQQVTLSCSPISGHRSVSWYQQTPGQGLQFLFEYFSETQRNKGNFPGRFSGRQFSNSRSEMNVSTLELGDSALYLCASSRDFNTDTQYFGPGTRLTVL.

This rearrangement joins TRBV6-1 to TRBJ2-7; D may be TRBD1 (6 bases). V was pared by 6 bases and J by 4 bases, with 13 bases between. The CDR3 totals 13 residues. The V gene's germline CDR1 is MNHNS and CDR2 SASEGT. The CDR3 region has the DNA TGTGCCAGCAGGACAGGATCCCTTTACGAGCAGTACTTC. As protein: CASRTGSLYEQYF.

V gene TRBV18 combines with J gene TRBJ1-5; D call uncertain. Looked up from germline, CDR1 is KGHSH and CDR2 is LQKENI. This CDR3 contains 14 residues. Between the trimmed V and J ends, which lost 2 bases and 4 bases, there was a span of 9 bases. The CDR3 nucleotides read TGTGCCAGCTCACCATCGGGAGCTAATCAGCCCCAGCATTTT. Its translation: CASSPSGANQPQHF. The full variable domain, with the rest looked up from reference TRBV18 and TRBJ1-5, is NAGVMQNPRHLVRRRGQEARLRCSPMKGHSHVYWYRQLPEEGLKFMVYLQKENIIDESGMPKERFSAEFPKEGPSILRIQQVVRGDSAAYFCASSPSGANQPQHFGDGTRLSIL.

The rearrangement joins TRBV19 to TRBJ1-2, with a possible D match to TRBD1 (5 bases). The CDR3 runs 12 residues. Germline V gives CDR1 LNHDA, CDR2 SQIVND (reference sequence). Trimming took off 7 bases at V and 2 bases at J, with 8 bases between the two ends. CDR3 in amino acids: CASKAGNYGYTF. As DNA, the CDR3 is TGTGCCAGTAAGGCAGGGAACTATGGCTACACCTTC.

This chain links TRBV7-9 with TRBJ1-2; D perhaps matches TRBD1 (6 bases). The CDR3 is 13 amino acids. Germline loops: CDR1 SEHNR, CDR2 FQNEAQ (reference sequence). V lost 4 bases and J 6 bases, leaving 12 bases between the germline ends. The chain's CDR3 is CASSSRTADGYTF. The CDR3 region has the DNA TGTGCCAGCAGCTCTCGGACAGCAGATGGCTACACCTTC.

The J gene is TRBJ1-1, the V gene TRBV28, with TRBD1 as a possible D gene (5 bases). Germline lookup yields CDR1 MDHEN and CDR2 SYDVKM. The CDR3 is 15 amino acids. V was clipped by 2 bases and J by 1 base, with 11 bases between them. CDR3 bases: TGTGCCAGCAGTTTAAGGGGACTGACGAACACTGAAGCTTTCTTT. Protein sequence: CASSLRGLTNTEAFF. Drawing the rest from reference TRBV28 and TRBJ1-1, the complete variable domain is DVKVTQSSRYLVKRTGEKVFLECVQDMDHENMFWYRQDPGLGLRLIYFSYDVKMKEKGDIPEGYSVSREKKERFSLILESASTNQTSMYLCASSLRGLTNTEAFFGQGTRLTVV.

For this clone: The same CDR3 is also encoded by other DNA sequences in this sample. V and J are TRBV9 and TRBJ1-3; D call uncertain. There are 15 residues in the CDR3. Germline lookup yields CDR1 SGDLS and CDR2 YYNGEE. Trimming pared 0 bases from V and 4 bases from J, leaving 11 bases between. CDR3 DNA sequence: TGTGCCAGCAGCGTAGTAGAAGGGAGCGGAAACACCATATATTTT. Translation: CASSVVEGSGNTIYF. Full variable domain (remainder filled in from reference TRBV9 and TRBJ1-3): DSGVTQTPKHLITATGQRVTLRCSPRSGDLSVYWYQQSLDQGLQFLIQYYNGEERAKGNILERFSAQQFPDLHSELNLSSLELGDSALYFCASSVVEGSGNTIYFGEGSWLTVV.